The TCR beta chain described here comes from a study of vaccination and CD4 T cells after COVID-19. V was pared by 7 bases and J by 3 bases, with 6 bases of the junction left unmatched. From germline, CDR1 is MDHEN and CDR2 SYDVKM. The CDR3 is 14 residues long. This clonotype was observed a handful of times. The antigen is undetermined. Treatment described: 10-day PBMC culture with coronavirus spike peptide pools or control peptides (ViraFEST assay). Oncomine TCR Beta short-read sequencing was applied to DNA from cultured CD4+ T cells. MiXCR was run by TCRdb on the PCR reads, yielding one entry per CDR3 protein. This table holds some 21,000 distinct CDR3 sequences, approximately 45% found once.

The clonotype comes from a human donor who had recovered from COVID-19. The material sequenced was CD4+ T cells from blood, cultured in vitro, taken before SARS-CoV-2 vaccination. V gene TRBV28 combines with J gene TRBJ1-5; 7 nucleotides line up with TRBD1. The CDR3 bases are TGTGCCAGCACCTCAGGGGGAAACAATCAGCCCCAGCATTTT. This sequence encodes CASTSGGNNQPQHF.